This T cell receptor beta chain was identified during a study of blood T cell repertoires in COVID-19. Study details: PBMCs, B-cell-depleted T cells, or T cells were the source of the cDNA or gDNA that made up the material.

Original data processing: From reference gene primer amplification, estimates of nucleated cell counts were derived. Sequencing was performed with immunoSEQ multiplex PCR; in TCRdb, only in-frame clones are kept and a portion is missing. For V, J and clone size, that table is used; D and trimming come from the DNA. This repertoire shows about 270,000 clones, approximately 89% found once; its top ten account for 1.9%. From germline, CDR1 is SGHRS and CDR2 YFSETQ. V lost 4 bases and J 3 bases, leaving 10 bases between the germline ends. This CDR3 spans 13 amino acids. Participants were aged about 18 to 90 years from around 24 US areas. Two consecutive negative NP/OP PCR tests, clearance, or resolved symptoms defined Cohort 3 recovery.

The receptor comes from a woman aged 55-69 years who had recovered from COVID-19. V usage is TRBV5-1 and J usage is TRBJ2-5; D possibly corresponds to TRBD1 (5 bases). Sequenced: PBMCs or T cells enriched from blood (not recorded which). As DNA, the CDR3 is TGCGCCAGCAGCATGGGGCTCGAAGAGACCCAGTACTTC. Translating gives CASSMGLEETQYF.